These 5 T cell receptor beta chains were all obtained from the same sample, sequenced in a study of cytomegalovirus exposure and HLA in healthy donors. Method: immunoSEQ multiplex PCR; TCRdb's copy keeps in-frame clones and lacks some. This sample carries tens of thousands of clones, roughly 95% of them seen once, and the ten largest clones take more than 4%. The sequenced material came from PBMCs. Receptor source: a woman under 30 in good health and CMV-seropositive.

This rearrangement joins TRBV18 to TRBJ2-3; 15 bases line up with TRBD2. The CDR3 is made up of 17 amino acids. V was clipped by 3 bases and J by 9 bases; unmatched bases: 10. Germline CDR1 reads KGHSH; CDR2 reads LQKENI. The CDR3 protein is CASSPPGLAGGGKTQYF. For the CDR3, the DNA is TGTGCCAGCTCACCCCCGGGACTAGCGGGAGGCGGGAAGACGCAGTATTTT.

This chain joins TRBV7-8 and TRBJ2-7; D may be TRBD1 (5 bases). CDR1 SGHVS and CDR2 FQNEAQ come from the germline V gene. CDR3 length equals 12 residues. Trimming removed 5 bases from V and 4 bases from J, with 9 bases in between. The CDR3, as DNA: TGTGCCAGCAGCGGAGACAGTTACGAGCAGTACTTC. Protein sequence: CASSGDSYEQYF.

The chain combines TRBV29-1 with TRBJ2-2, with TRBD1 matching 8 bases. Trimming at V came to 3 bases and at J to 1 base, leaving 1 base not matched to a gene. The CDR3 spans 14 residues. CDR1 and CDR2 from the germline V gene are SQVTM and ANQGSEA. The CDR3 DNA reads TGCAGCGTTGACAGGGGGCTGAACACCGGGGAGCTGTTTTTT. It encodes CSVDRGLNTGELFF.

The count of this clone is one. Additional DNA sequences in this sample encode the identical CDR3. The rearrangement links TRBV18 to TRBJ1-4; D possibly corresponds to TRBD1 (5 bases). Trimming pared 2 bases from V and 6 bases from J, leaving 10 bases between. Germline-derived CDR1 and CDR2 are KGHSH and LQKENI. CDR3 length: 14 residues. The CDR3, as DNA: TGTGCCAGCTCACCAGGACAAGGGGATGAAAAACTGTTTTTT. Its protein is CASSPGQGDEKLFF.

A single count supports this clone. V is TRBV13 and J is TRBJ2-5, with D possibly TRBD1 on 6 matching bases. This CDR3 spans 16 amino acids. Between the trimmed V and J ends, which lost 5 bases and 4 bases, there was a span of 20 bases. The germline V gene encodes CDR1 PRHDT and CDR2 FYEKMQ (reference sequence). CDR3 sequence (DNA): TGTGCCAGCAGCACCGAGTCTTGGGGGCGCCGAGAGACCCAGTACTTC. Its translation is CASSTESWGRRETQYF.